This T cell receptor (beta chain) was captured in a study of prognosis after radiotherapy for stage I lung cancer. Genomic DNA was the source, and TCR beta CDR3 was amplified from it by two-round multiplex PCR. Amplification in first-round PCR relied on primers specific to each TRBV and TRBJ gene. One entry per CDR3 protein results from TCRdb running MiXCR on the multiplex PCR reads. This table has about 36,000 distinct CDR3 sequences, about 34% appearing once. Germline-derived CDR1 and CDR2 are MGHRA and YSYEKL. The CDR3 extends over 16 amino acids. V was clipped by 4 bases and J by 2 bases, with 17 bases between them.

The receptor comes from a donor of 50 years or more with non-small cell lung cancer. The chain combines TRBV4-1 with TRBJ2-5, with a weak D call TRBD2 (5 bases). This material consisted of PBMCs, taken before or after stereotactic body radiation therapy (not recorded which). The CDR3 DNA reads as TGCGCCAGCAGCCGTCTACGGGGTCAAGTGCAAGAGACCCAGTACTTC. Translated: CASSRLRGQVQETQYF.